This TCR beta chain came from a study of T cells in Graves' hyperthyroidism and ophthalmopathy. This clonotype was seen at least ten times. Its antigen is not identified. Germline V lookup: CDR1 SNHLY, CDR2 FYNNEI. The length of the CDR3 is 13 residues. Trimming pared 7 bases from V and 7 bases from J, leaving 14 bases between. Whole-study findings and limits: Among clonotypes expanded in thyroid above 0.001, most were also found in blood.

Template material for amplifying TCR beta CDR3 regions consisted of RNA transcripts. The HTBI set primed first-round TCR CDR3 RT-PCR. TCRdb re-called the multiplex PCR reads through MiXCR, storing one row per CDR3 protein. This sample has approximately 330,000 distinct CDR3 sequences, with 20% to 25% found just once. This sequence originates from a woman aged 45-65 years with Graves' hyperthyroidism. Material: blood. V gene TRBV2 combines with J gene TRBJ2-1; TRBD1 might be the D (5 bases). CDR3 nucleotides: TGTGCCAGCATCCTAGGGGAAGGGAATGAGCAGTTCTTC. Protein: CASILGEGNEQFF.